A selection of T cell receptor beta chains follows, all from one sample in a study of shared clonotypes between healthy human individuals. Method: immunoSEQ multiplex PCR; TCRdb's copy keeps in-frame clones and lacks some. The table has roughly 2,500,000 clones, over 85% seen once. The sample comprised naive CD4+ T cells from PBMCs. These receptors all come from a man aged 18 to 29 in good health. Some clones in this sample may be carry-over from other donors' samples. Both conserved end residues are part of each CDR3. Fields, in order: D gene, clone size, V gene, J gene, CDR3 DNA, CDR3 protein. A D gene is named only where the DNA matches it firmly. Size tells how often a clone was seen (once, few, many) or the class of an expanded clone, and some rows leave it out.

>.|.|TRBV29-1|TRBJ2-7
TGCAGCGCTGCGGGGGGACAGGCGAGCTCCTACGAGCAGTACTTC
CSAAGGQASSYEQYF
>.|.|TRBV6-6|TRBJ1-1
TGTGCCAGCAGCCGACAAAAGGACAGTGAAGCTTTCTTT
CASSRQKDSEAFF
>TRBD1|.|TRBV5-1|TRBJ2-7
TGCGCCAGCAGCTTGACGACAGGGTACCCCTACGAGCAGTACTTC
CASSLTTGYPYEQYF
>.|few|TRBV7-6|TRBJ1-4
TGTGCCAGCAGCTTAGGCGCGAGTGAAAAACTGTTTTTT
CASSLGASEKLFF
>.|.|TRBV27|TRBJ2-1
TGTGCCAGCAGTTTTAACAATGAGCAGTTCTTC
CASSFNNEQFF
>.|.|TRBV27|TRBJ2-5
TGTGCCAGCAGTTTATCTCAGAGAGGGACCCAGTACTTC
CASSLSQRGTQYF
>.|.|TRBV30|TRBJ1-6
TGTGCCTGGAGAACTGGGACGGATAATTCACCCCTCCACTTT
CAWRTGTDNSPLHF
>TRBD2|.|TRBV6-1|TRBJ2-7
TGTGCCAGCAGTGGAAAGGGACTAGGAGTTAACGAGCAGTACTTC
CASSGKGLGVNEQYF
>TRBD1|.|TRBV7-9|TRBJ1-1
TGTGCCAGCAGAACCACAGGGGCTATGGGCACTGAAGCTTTCTTT
CASRTTGAMGTEAFF
>.|once|TRBV5-1|TRBJ2-2
TGCGCCAGCAGCTTGTTGGCAGGTACCCGGGCCGGGGAGCTGTTTTTT
CASSLLAGTRAGELFF
>.|.|TRBV6-5|TRBJ2-7
TGTGCCAGCAGGCCCCCTAGCTCTGCCCACGAGCAGTACTTC
CASRPPSSAHEQYF
>.|.|TRBV6-6|TRBJ2-1
TGTGCCAGCAGTTGGGAGTCCTCCTACAATGAGCAGTTCTTC
CASSWESSYNEQFF
>TRBD1|.|TRBV30|TRBJ1-2
TGTGCCTGGAGTTGGAACGGACAGGGCACCTACACCTTC
CAWSWNGQGTYTF
>TRBD2|.|TRBV7-2|TRBJ2-7
TGTGCCAGCAGCTTAAGGCTAGCGGGATCCTACGAGCAGTACTTC
CASSLRLAGSYEQYF
>TRBD1|.|TRBV7-3|TRBJ2-5
TGTGCCAGCAGCCTAGGGACAGGCCAAGAGACCCAGTACTTC
CASSLGTGQETQYF
>.|.|TRBV6-1|TRBJ1-2
TGTGCCAGCAGTGAAATAGGACTTAACTATGGCTACACCTTC
CASSEIGLNYGYTF
>.|.|TRBV7-2|TRBJ2-2
TGTGCCAGCAGCCCGAGGGGGACCGGGGAGCTGTTTTTT
CASSPRGTGELFF
>.|.|TRBV29-1|TRBJ1-4
TGCAGCGTGAGGGGACGCGCTCCAACTAATGAAAAACTGTTTTTT
CSVRGRAPTNEKLFF
>TRBD1|.|TRBV18|TRBJ2-5
TGTGCCAGCTCACTGGACAGGCCCCCAGTTCAATGGACCCAGTACTTC
CASSLDRPPVQWTQYF
>.|.|TRBV7-9|TRBJ2-3
TGTGCCAGCAGCTTAGTCCGGGGTTTGGTGACAGATACGCAGTATTTT
CASSLVRGLVTDTQYF
>TRBD1|.|TRBV6-5|TRBJ1-2
TGTGCCAGCAGCCCCGGGACAGGGCTTGATGGCTACACCTTC
CASSPGTGLDGYTF
>.|.|TRBV18|TRBJ2-7
TGTGCCAGCTCACCAATCGGGTCCTTCTACGAGCAGTACTTC
CASSPIGSFYEQYF
>.|once|TRBV9|TRBJ2-7
TGTGCCAGCAGCGTAGTGCCCGAGGGGCCTTCCGAGCAGTACTTC
CASSVVPEGPSEQYF
>.|.|TRBV7-7|TRBJ2-2
TGTGCCAGCAGCCCAGGGTCCGGGTCCGGGGAGCTGTTTTTT
CASSPGSGSGELFF
>TRBD2|.|TRBV5-1|TRBJ2-7
TGCGCCAGCAGCTTGGAGGCTAGCGGGATCTCCTACGAGCAGTACTTC
CASSLEASGISYEQYF
>.|.|TRBV9|TRBJ2-5
TGTGCCAGCAGCGTAGGCACTGTCCAAGAGACCCAGTACTTC
CASSVGTVQETQYF